Listed here are 24 T cell receptor beta chains from one sample, sequenced in a study of post-analysis software for immune sequencing data. The study's findings and limits: TRBV5-6, TRBV5-1 and TRBV20-1 belonged to a set of about five TRBV segments that were more frequent in patients than controls.

Each TCR beta cDNA library carried unique molecular identifiers. TCRdb itself ran the PCR reads through MiXCR, one entry per CDR3 protein. The repertoire consists of 400,000 to 500,000 distinct CDR3 sequences, with about 40% occurring once and the leading ten covering approximately 7.6%. Their specific antigens are unknown. The specimen was blood. These receptors were taken from a girl aged 2 to 9 with multiple sclerosis.

This clonotype showed up just once. The gene calls are TRBV27 and TRBJ2-1, with 10 bases matching TRBD2. This CDR3 region has 13 residues. V gave up 7 bases and J gave up 9 bases; unmatched junction bases: 6. CDR1 and CDR2 (germline): MNHEY, SMNVEV (reference sequence). The CDR3 DNA follows: TGTGCCAGCATGCTAGCGGGGGAGGGTGAGCAGTTCTTC. This sequence encodes CASMLAGEGEQFF.

The rearrangement links TRBV10-2 to TRBJ1-5; 8 positions agree with TRBD1. This CDR3 has 16 residues. J gave up 7 bases and V 7 bases, and 15 bases lay outside the gene matches. Germline CDR1 and CDR2: WSHSY and SAAADI. CDR3 protein: CASIYRTGRARQPQHF. The CDR3 nucleotides read TGCGCCAGCATCTACCGGACAGGGCGGGCAAGGCAGCCCCAGCATTTT.

Ten or more counts support this clonotype. The J gene is TRBJ1-1, the V gene TRBV5-1; D not resolved. Trimming pared 0 bases from V and 4 bases from J, leaving 13 bases between. The germline CDR1 and CDR2 sequences are SGHRS and YFSETQ. The CDR3 is 15 residues long. The CDR3 bases are TGCGCCAGCAGCTTGGTAACGGGCGGAGGCACTGAAGCTTTCTTT. Protein product: CASSLVTGGGTEAFF.

This clonotype was counted between two and nine times. The genes are TRBV9 and TRBJ1-5; D possibly corresponds to TRBD1 (5 bases). Germline V gene sequence: CDR1 SGDLS, CDR2 YYNGEE. The V end was cut by 3 bases, the J end by 4 bases, with 14 bases between. This CDR3 contains 15 residues. CDR3 nucleotide sequence: TGTGCCAGCAGCGCCGGGACGGAGGCGAATCAGCCCCAGCATTTT. Its translation is CASSAGTEANQPQHF.

This rearrangement joins TRBV11-2 to TRBJ2-3; D might be TRBD2 (5 bases). Germline-derived CDR1 and CDR2 are SGHAT and FQNNGV. Between the trimmed V and J ends, which lost 6 bases and 1 base, there was a span of 14 bases. There are 15 residues in the CDR3. Here the CDR3 DNA reads TGTGCCAGCAGTAGAAGGGCAGCGGGCACAGATACGCAGTATTTT. Translating gives CASSRRAAGTDTQYF.

Comment on this clonotype: A read error may produce the germline difference seen at one junction end. This sequence joins TRBV20-1 and TRBJ2-5; D is ambiguous. Germline V gene sequence: CDR1 DFQATT, CDR2 SNEGSKA (reference sequence). The CDR3 contains 18 residues. For the CDR3, the DNA is TGCAGTGTTAGATATGGCTTCGCGGACGTTATGTACCAAGAGACCCAGTACTTC. Protein: CSVRYGFADVMYQETQYF.

The chain couples TRBV4-1 to TRBJ2-3, with no clear D. This CDR3 spans 14 amino acids. Germline V lookup: CDR1 MGHRA, CDR2 YSYEKL. V shed 0 bases and J shed 9 bases, with 13 bases lying between them. CDR3 protein: CASSQEVSGPTQYF. CDR3 coding DNA: TGCGCCAGCAGCCAAGAAGTGTCAGGACCAACGCAGTATTTT.

V and J are TRBV20-1 and TRBJ2-7; 10 bases line up with TRBD1. Per germline, CDR1 DFQATT and CDR2 SNEGSKA (reference sequence). This CDR3 is built from 13 residues. CDR3 amino acids: CSAGGDRGYEQYF. For the CDR3, the DNA is TGCAGCGCTGGGGGGGACAGGGGATACGAGCAGTACTTC.

The chain carries TRBV28 and TRBJ2-1, with 14 positions matching TRBD2. There are 18 residues in the CDR3. Germline loops: CDR1 MDHEN, CDR2 SYDVKM. Losses at the gene ends were 4 bases for V and 1 base for J; bases not matched to a gene: 6. CDR3 nucleotide sequence: TGTGCCAGCAGTTCCTATGGGACTAGCGGGGGTTCCTACAATGAGCAGTTCTTC. It codes for CASSSYGTSGGSYNEQFF.

This clonotype was detected only a few times. The chain recombines TRBV7-2 with TRBJ1-2, with D unresolved. The germline gives CDR1 SGHTA, CDR2 FQGNSA. With 2 bases removed from V and 3 bases from J, the gap between germline ends came to 10 bases. CDR3 length: 14 residues. CDR3 in DNA: TGTGCCAGCAGCTTATCGCACAGCGACTATGGCTACACCTTC. It codes for CASSLSHSDYGYTF. The whole variable domain, filled in from reference TRBV7-2 and TRBJ1-2, reads GAGVSQSPSNKVTEKGKDVELRCDPISGHTALYWYRQSLGQGLEFLIYFQGNSAPDKSGLPSDRFSAERTGGSVSTLTIQRTQQEDSAVYLCASSLSHSDYGYTFGSGTRLTVV.

This clonotype has only a few counts. The J gene is TRBJ2-3, the V gene TRBV6-4, with no clear D. The ends were cut back, 4 bases at V and 5 bases at J, with 13 bases in the middle. The CDR3 consists of 14 residues. CDR1 and CDR2 (germline): MRHNA, SNTAGT. The CDR3 sequence: CASSVGLNQDTQYF. CDR3 sequence (DNA): TGTGCCAGCAGTGTTGGGCTAAACCAAGATACGCAGTATTTT.

The chain recombines TRBV2 with TRBJ2-6; D perhaps matches TRBD1 (5 bases). Looked up from germline, CDR1 is SNHLY and CDR2 is FYNNEI. This CDR3 region has 15 residues. V was cut by 4 bases and J by 0 bases, with 7 bases left in between. The CDR3 sequence is CASSGGISGANVLTF. Written as DNA, the CDR3 is TGTGCCAGCAGTGGGGGCATCTCTGGGGCCAACGTCCTGACTTTC. Full variable domain (outside the CDR3, taken from reference TRBV2 and TRBJ2-6): EPEVTQTPSHQVTQMGQEVILRCVPISNHLYFYWYRQILGQKVEFLVSFYNNEISEKSEIFDDQFSVERPDGSNFTLKIRSTKLEDSAMYFCASSGGISGANVLTFGAGSRLTVL.

This rearrangement joins TRBV7-6 to TRBJ2-1, with 13 bases identical to TRBD2. The J call is uncertain, as TRBJ2-7 better fits the DNA end. This CDR3 has 17 residues. Germline CDR1 and CDR2: SGHVS and FNYEAQ. The CDR3 DNA sequence: TGTGCCAGCAGCCCAGGACTAGCGGGAGTGCCTCACAATGAGCAGTACTTC. Residues: CASSPGLAGVPHNEQYF.

The chain employs TRBV7-9 and TRBJ1-5; D unresolved. Germline V lookup: CDR1 SEHNR, CDR2 FQNEAQ (reference sequence). The CDR3 is 14 residues long. The ends were cut back, 6 bases at V and 4 bases at J, with 13 bases in the middle. The CDR3 nucleotides are TGTGCCAGCAGTCCCGGACGGTCTAATCAGCCCCAGCATTTT. Protein sequence: CASSPGRSNQPQHF.

The V and J genes are TRBV14 and TRBJ1-2; no clear D. The CDR3 is 13 residues long. Germline CDR1 and CDR2: SGHDN and FVKESK. The V gene lost 1 base and the J gene lost 4 bases, with 7 bases spanning the gap. CDR3 amino acids: CASSQVSFYGYTF. The CDR3 nucleotides are TGTGCCAGCAGCCAAGTGTCCTTCTATGGCTACACCTTC.

The chain links TRBV12-3 or TRBV12-4 to TRBJ1-2; D uncertain. Trimming left V 3 bases short and J 2 bases short, with 13 bases between. The CDR3 has 15 residues. The CDR3 DNA follows: TGTGCCAGCAGTTTGGTGTCTGCTTACAACTATGGCTACACCTTC. Protein product: CASSLVSAYNYGYTF.

The sample holds a few counts of this clonotype. This chain connects TRBV10-3 to TRBJ1-1; tentative D call: TRBD1 (5 bases). The CDR3 totals 16 residues. Germline CDR1 reads ENHRY; CDR2 reads SYGVKD. The ends were cut back, 4 bases at V and 2 bases at J, with 17 bases in the middle. For the CDR3, the DNA is TGTGCCATCAGTGCTTTTATTTCGACAGCAAACACTGAAGCTTTCTTT. Amino acid sequence: CAISAFISTANTEAFF.

J is TRBJ1-2 and V is TRBV7-9; D gene unclear. The CDR3 consists of 9 residues. Germline loops: CDR1 SEHNR, CDR2 FQNEAQ (reference sequence). This chain's CDR3 is CAWTPGYTF. The DNA for the CDR3 is TGTGCGTGGACCCCCGGCTACACCTTC.

The V gene is TRBV3-1, the J gene TRBJ2-5; 9 bases agree with TRBD1. The germline gives CDR1 LGHDT, CDR2 YNNKEL (reference sequence). The CDR3 is 14 residues long. J lost 11 bases, V lost 4 bases, and 11 bases had no gene match. CDR3 loop: CASSRGDRVYGQYF. CDR3 bases: TGTGCCAGCAGCCGAGGGGACAGGGTCTACGGGCAGTACTTC.

The J gene is TRBJ2-3, the V gene TRBV5-1; D gene uncertain. This CDR3 region has 16 residues. Looked up from germline, CDR1 is SGHRS and CDR2 is YFSETQ. The ends were cut back, 0 bases at V and 1 base at J, with 12 bases in the middle. The CDR3 region is CASSLASLGGTDTQYF. CDR3 DNA: TGCGCCAGCAGCTTGGCGTCACTTGGGGGCACAGATACGCAGTATTTT.

In this sample, this clonotype turned up a few times. CDR3 residues: CSASNPPRNEQFF. In DNA form, the CDR3 reads TGCAGTGCTAGCAATCCCCCACGCAATGAGCAGTTCTTC. The chain uses TRBV20-1 and TRBJ2-1; D ambiguous. The germline V and J ends were trimmed by 3 bases and 6 bases, with 12 bases remaining between them. The length of the CDR3 is 13 residues. Germline V gene sequence: CDR1 DFQATT, CDR2 SNEGSKA (reference sequence).

DNA of the CDR3: TGCAGCGTTGCCGGGGAAGATCCCTACGAGCAGTACTTC. Amino acid sequence: CSVAGEDPYEQYF. The V call is TRBV29-1, the J call TRBJ2-7; tentatively, D is TRBD2 (5 bases). CDR1 and CDR2 from the germline V gene are SQVTM and ANQGSEA. V was trimmed by 4 bases and J by 2 bases, leaving 12 bases between them. The CDR3 totals 13 residues.

The V gene is TRBV12-3 or TRBV12-4, the J gene TRBJ2-3; 13 bases agree with TRBD2. Germline trimming cut 10 bases from V and 6 bases from J; bases unmatched to any gene: 7. The CDR3 is 14 amino acids. CDR3 bases: TGTGCCACCTATGGACTAGCGGGAGTTGATACGCAGTATTTT. This sequence encodes CATYGLAGVDTQYF.

The chain recombines TRBV27 with TRBJ1-2, with D possibly matching TRBD1 (6 bases). Germline lookup yields CDR1 MNHEY and CDR2 SMNVEV (reference sequence). V dropped 8 bases and J dropped 6 bases, with 22 bases sitting between them. This CDR3 has 15 amino acids. As DNA, the CDR3 is TGTGCCAGCGGGAGGAGGCAGGGGAGTGGAGATGGCTACACCTTC. Translated, it gives CASGRRQGSGDGYTF.